Each of the 24 T cell receptor beta chains below was sequenced from the same sample in a study of cytomegalovirus exposure and HLA in healthy donors. PCR primers comprised 60 Vbeta and 13 Jbeta primers. Assay used: immunoSEQ multiplex PCR; TCRdb lists only in-frame clones, some missing. The sample shows some 180,000 clones, around 75% of them seen only once. The specimen was PBMCs. The receptors derive from a woman aged 25 to 39 in good health and CMV-seronegative.

V gene TRBV2 combines with J gene TRBJ2-7; 7 positions agree with TRBD2. Germline CDR1 SNHLY, CDR2 FYNNEI. J was trimmed by 7 bases and V by 0 bases; bases with no gene match: 9. This CDR3 contains 15 residues. CDR3 in DNA: TGTGCCAGCAGTGAAGCAGCCGGGACTACGGGAGAGCAGTACTTC. Translation: CASSEAAGTTGEQYF.

V and J are TRBV7-6 and TRBJ1-1; the D gene is possibly TRBD1 (5 bases). V lost 5 bases and J lost 3, with 10 bases in between. The CDR3 loop spans 13 amino acids. Germline values: CDR1 SGHVS, CDR2 FNYEAQ. CDR3 amino acids: CASSRTGYTEAFF. CDR3 nucleotide sequence: TGTGCCAGCAGCCGTACAGGTTACACTGAAGCTTTCTTT. Full variable domain (outside the CDR3, taken from reference TRBV7-6 and TRBJ1-1): GAGVSQSPRYKVTKRGQDVALRCDPISGHVSLYWYRQALGQGPEFLTYFNYEAQQDKSGLPNDRFSAERPEGSISTLTIQRTEQRDSAMYRCASSRTGYTEAFFGQGTRLTVV.

The chain carries TRBV5-1 and TRBJ1-2; 9 bases agree with TRBD1. CDR1 and CDR2 (germline): SGHRS, YFSETQ. The CDR3 consists of 14 residues. V dropped 4 bases and J dropped 7; count of bases not matched to a gene: 8. CDR3 sequence reads: CASSKTDRGGGYTF. CDR3 nucleotide sequence: TGCGCCAGCAGCAAGACGGACAGGGGAGGTGGCTACACCTTC.

This sequence joins TRBV6-1 and TRBJ2-7; D perhaps matches TRBD1 (6 bases). This CDR3 is 12 amino acids long. From germline, CDR1 is MNHNS and CDR2 SASEGT. Trimming stripped 7 bases from V and 5 bases from J, with 12 bases between. The CDR3 DNA reads as TGTGCCAGCACCACGAAGGGGGACGAGCAGTACTTC. This encodes CASTTKGDEQYF.

This rearrangement joins TRBV27 to TRBJ1-6; TRBD1 might be the D (5 bases). V was clipped by 2 bases and J by 8 bases, with 13 bases between them. Germline CDR1 MNHEY, CDR2 SMNVEV (reference sequence). The CDR3 is 15 amino acids. The CDR3 loop is CASSLIRGRDSPLHF. For the CDR3, the DNA is TGTGCCAGCAGTTTAATAAGGGGCCGGGATTCACCCCTCCACTTT.

Comments on this clone: One junction end does not reproduce the germline sequence, and a read error may be involved. This chain joins TRBV15 and TRBJ2-3; 9 positions agree with TRBD2. This CDR3 has 16 residues. Germline CDR1 and CDR2: LNHNV and YYDKDF (reference sequence). The CDR3 DNA reads TGTGCCGCCAGCAGGTCCAGCGGGGGGTATTTCGATACGCAGTATTTT. This translates into CAASRSSGGYFDTQYF.

This clone came up once. The chain uses TRBV9 and TRBJ1-2; D gene uncertain. The V gene's germline CDR1 is SGDLS and CDR2 YYNGEE. Trimming stripped 0 bases from V and 4 bases from J, with 7 bases between. The CDR3 runs 13 residues. The CDR3 sequence: CASSVDSRYGYTF. The CDR3 bases are TGTGCCAGCAGCGTAGATTCCCGCTATGGCTACACCTTC.

The chain couples TRBV6-5 to TRBJ1-6, with 10 nucleotides matching TRBD1. CDR1 and CDR2 from the germline V gene are MNHEY and SVGAGI. The trim removed 8 bases at V and 10 bases at J, leaving 8 bases unmatched. The CDR3 contains 14 residues. The CDR3 DNA is TGTGCCAGCGGACGGGACAGGGGTGGCTCACCCCTCCACTTT. Amino acid sequence: CASGRDRGGSPLHF.

This clone has a handful of counts. J is TRBJ2-1 and V is TRBV13, with 11 bases identical to TRBD2. Germline lookup yields CDR1 PRHDT and CDR2 FYEKMQ (reference sequence). V lost 1 base to trimming and J lost 6 bases; unmatched junction nucleotides: 2. The CDR3 contains 15 residues. CDR3 in DNA: TGTGCCAGCAGCTTAGTAGCGGGAGGGCCCAATGAGCAGTTCTTC. Encoded protein: CASSLVAGGPNEQFF.

CDR3 coding DNA: TGTGCCAGCAGTTTCGCAGGCTACGAGCAGTACTTC. It is translated as CASSFAGYEQYF. This chain links TRBV6-5 with TRBJ2-7, with D uncertain. The V end lost 4 bases, the J end lost 3 bases, and 7 bases lay between the germline ends. Germline values: CDR1 MNHEY, CDR2 SVGAGI. The CDR3 consists of 12 residues.

Concerning this clone itself: The junction departs from germline at one end; a sequencing error may be responsible. This rearrangement joins TRBV27 to TRBJ2-5; 7 nucleotides align to TRBD1. CDR1 is MNHEY and CDR2 is SMNVEV in the germline V gene (reference sequence). The CDR3 contains 15 residues. The CDR3 nucleotides are TGTGCCAGCAGATTATCCCAGCGACAGGGAGAGACCCAGTACTTC. It encodes CASRLSQRQGETQYF.

This chain links TRBV7-9 with TRBJ2-7, with 8 bases matching TRBD1. The V gene's germline CDR1 is SEHNR and CDR2 FQNEAQ (reference sequence). The CDR3 contains 15 residues. V was clipped by 4 bases and J by 2 bases; unmatched bases: 7. CDR3 nucleotides: TGTGCCAGCAGCTCCCGGGACAGGCGAACCTACGAGCAGTACTTC. Protein sequence: CASSSRDRRTYEQYF.

This chain connects TRBV11-2 to TRBJ1-3, with D possibly matching TRBD1 (6 bases). V lost 1 base to trimming and J lost 0 bases, with 10 bases between them. This CDR3 comprises 16 residues. Germline V gives CDR1 SGHAT, CDR2 FQNNGV. In DNA, the CDR3 is TGTGCCAGCAGCTTAGGGTTGGACAGCTCTGGAAACACCATATATTTT. Translation: CASSLGLDSSGNTIYF.

CDR3 nucleotides: TGTGCCAGTAGTATAGAACATTTCTCCTACAATGAGCAGTTCTTC. Protein: CASSIEHFSYNEQFF. This chain links TRBV19 with TRBJ2-1; D is unresolved. Looked up from germline, CDR1 is LNHDA and CDR2 is SQIVND (reference sequence). The V and J ends lost 0 bases and 0 bases respectively, with 6 bases between them. This CDR3 contains 15 residues.

This clone has a handful of counts. CDR3 region: CASSDLAASYNEQFF. The CDR3 region has the DNA TGTGCCAGCAGCGACCTAGCGGCCTCCTACAATGAGCAGTTCTTC. This chain connects TRBV9 to TRBJ2-1, with 7 bases matching TRBD2. The CDR3 consists of 15 residues. V shed 3 bases and J 0 bases; nucleotides not matched to a gene: 3. The germline CDR1 and CDR2 sequences are SGDLS and YYNGEE.

This chain joins TRBV6-6 and TRBJ1-2; D might be TRBD1 (6 bases). Per germline, CDR1 MNHNY and CDR2 SVGAGI (reference sequence). The CDR3 contains 14 residues. With 2 bases removed from V and 2 bases from J, the gap between germline ends came to 9 bases. Here the CDR3 DNA reads TGTGCCAGCAGTTACGGACAGATAAACTATGGCTACACCTTC. Protein sequence: CASSYGQINYGYTF.

V gene TRBV7-2 combines with J gene TRBJ2-6, with 9 bases lining up with TRBD1. The germline V gene has CDR1 SGHTA and CDR2 FQGNSA. The CDR3 has 18 residues. V trimming: 4 bases; J trimming: 3 bases; junction bases outside the gene matches: 10. The DNA for the CDR3 is TGTGCCAGCAGCTCCCCGTCCCGGGACAGGGTTGGGGCCAACGTCCTGACTTTC. Its protein is CASSSPSRDRVGANVLTF.

The chain uses TRBV6-1 and TRBJ1-3, with D possibly matching TRBD1 (5 bases). This CDR3 comprises 17 residues. V gave up 0 bases and J gave up 2 bases, with 14 bases separating them. Germline-derived CDR1 and CDR2 are MNHNS and SASEGT. CDR3 residues: CASSEAAGVGAGNTIYF. DNA for the CDR3: TGTGCCAGCAGTGAAGCGGCGGGGGTCGGCGCTGGAAACACCATATATTTT.

The chain is built from TRBV5-6 and TRBJ1-1, with 7 bases lining up with TRBD1. V shed 0 bases, J shed 1 base, and the junction held 6 bases outside the gene matches. This CDR3 comprises 16 residues. Germline assignment: CDR1 SGHDT and CDR2 YYEEEE. For the CDR3, the DNA is TGTGCCAGCAGCTTGGGAGGGGGCTGGGGGAACACTGAAGCTTTCTTT. Translating gives CASSLGGGWGNTEAFF.

V is TRBV7-2 and J is TRBJ2-1; tentative D call: TRBD2 (6 bases). The V end lost 3 bases, the J end lost 4 bases, and 10 bases lay between the germline ends. CDR1 SGHTA and CDR2 FQGNSA come from the germline V gene. The CDR3 consists of 14 residues. Here the CDR3 reads CASSLRGLYNEQFF. CDR3 in DNA: TGTGCCAGCAGCTTGCGGGGTTTATACAATGAGCAGTTCTTC.

The V gene is TRBV12-5, the J gene TRBJ2-3; 9 nucleotides line up with TRBD2. V lost 2 bases, J lost 2 bases, and 11 bases stayed unmatched. CDR3 size: 18 residues. Germline CDR1 reads LGHNT; CDR2 reads FRNRAP. CDR3 bases: TGTGCTAGTGGTTTGACGCGGGGTAGCGGGGGATTCACAGATACGCAGTATTTT. Encoded protein: CASGLTRGSGGFTDTQYF. The complete variable domain, with remaining parts taken from reference TRBV12-5 and TRBJ2-3, reads DARVTQTPRHKVTEMGQEVTMRCQPILGHNTVFWYRQTMMQGLELLAYFRNRAPLDDSGMPKDRFSAEMPDATLATLKIQPSEPRDSAVYFCASGLTRGSGGFTDTQYFGPGTRLTVL.

This rearrangement joins TRBV5-1 to TRBJ2-5; 9 nucleotides align to TRBD1. Germline trimming cut 0 bases from V and 5 bases from J; bases unmatched to any gene: 5. The germline CDR1 and CDR2 sequences are SGHRS and YFSETQ. This CDR3 contains 15 residues. The CDR3 loop reads CASSLAGTGWETQYF. The CDR3, as DNA: TGCGCCAGCAGCTTGGCCGGGACAGGGTGGGAGACCCAGTACTTC.

The chain is built from TRBV5-4 and TRBJ2-3; 10 bases are shared with TRBD1. The CDR3 contains 14 residues. Trimming removed 4 bases from V and 8 bases from J; junction bases left unmatched: 7. The germline V gene has CDR1 SGHNT and CDR2 YYREEE (reference sequence). CDR3 bases: TGTGCCAGCAGCACCGACAGGGGGCAGCGTACGCAGTATTTT. Translating gives CASSTDRGQRTQYF.

The chain links TRBV7-6 to TRBJ2-2; 9 bases line up with TRBD2. Germline CDR1 SGHVS, CDR2 FNYEAQ. This CDR3 region has 16 residues. The ends lost 5 bases at V and 1 base at J; junction bases unmatched: 5. The CDR3 sequence is CASSLRLAENTGELFF. DNA for the CDR3: TGTGCCAGCAGCCTCCGACTAGCGGAGAACACCGGGGAGCTGTTTTTT. Combining the CDR3 with reference TRBV7-6 and TRBJ2-2 gives the whole variable domain GAGVSQSPRYKVTKRGQDVALRCDPISGHVSLYWYRQALGQGPEFLTYFNYEAQQDKSGLPNDRFSAERPEGSISTLTIQRTEQRDSAMYRCASSLRLAENTGELFFGEGSRLTVL.